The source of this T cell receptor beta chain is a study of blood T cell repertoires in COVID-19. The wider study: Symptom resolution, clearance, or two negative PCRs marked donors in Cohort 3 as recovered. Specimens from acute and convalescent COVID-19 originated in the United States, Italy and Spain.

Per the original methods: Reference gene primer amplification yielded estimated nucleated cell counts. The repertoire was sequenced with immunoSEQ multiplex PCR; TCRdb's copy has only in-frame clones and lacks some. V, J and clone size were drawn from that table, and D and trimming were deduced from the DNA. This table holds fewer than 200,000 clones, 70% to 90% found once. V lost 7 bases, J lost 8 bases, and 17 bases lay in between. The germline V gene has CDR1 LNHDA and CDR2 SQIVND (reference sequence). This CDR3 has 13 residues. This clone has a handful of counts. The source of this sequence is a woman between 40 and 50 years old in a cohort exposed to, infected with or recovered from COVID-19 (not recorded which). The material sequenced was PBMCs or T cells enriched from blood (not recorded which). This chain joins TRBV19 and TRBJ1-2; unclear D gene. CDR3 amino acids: CASKEYTAGGYTF. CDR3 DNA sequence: TGTGCCAGTAAAGAGTACACGGCGGGAGGCTACACCTTC.